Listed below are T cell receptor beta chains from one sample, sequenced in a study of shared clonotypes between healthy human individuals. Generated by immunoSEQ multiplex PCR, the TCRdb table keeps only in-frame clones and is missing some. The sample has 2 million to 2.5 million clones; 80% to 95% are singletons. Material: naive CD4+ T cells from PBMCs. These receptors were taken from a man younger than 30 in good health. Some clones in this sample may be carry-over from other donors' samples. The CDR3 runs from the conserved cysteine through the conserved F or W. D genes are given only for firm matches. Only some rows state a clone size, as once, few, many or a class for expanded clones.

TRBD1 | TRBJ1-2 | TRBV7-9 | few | TGTGCCAGCACCTCGGCCGGGACAGCTAATGGCTACACCTTC | CASTSAGTANGYTF
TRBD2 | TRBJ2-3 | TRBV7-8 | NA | TGTGCCAGCAGCTCGGGACTAGCGGGAGGCACAGATACGCAGTATTTT | CASSSGLAGGTDTQYF
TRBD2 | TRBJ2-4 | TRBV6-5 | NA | TGTGCCAGCAGTTACTCGAGGGCACTAGCGATGAACATTCAGTACTTC | CASSYSRALAMNIQYF
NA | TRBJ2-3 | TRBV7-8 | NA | TGTGCCAGCAGCTTAAGGGGTTCCACAGATACGCAGTATTTT | CASSLRGSTDTQYF
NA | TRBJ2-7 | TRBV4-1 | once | TGCGCCAGCAGCCCCGCCCGACAGGGACCGGGGGCCTACGAGCAGTACTTC | CASSPARQGPGAYEQYF
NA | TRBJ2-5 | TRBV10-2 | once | TGCGCCAGCAGTGAATTTACAGACCAAGAGACCCAGTACTTC | CASSEFTDQETQYF
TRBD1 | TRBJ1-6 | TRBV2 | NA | TGTGCCAGCAGTCAGCTTCCGGGACAGGGTAATTCACCCCTCCACTTT | CASSQLPGQGNSPLHF
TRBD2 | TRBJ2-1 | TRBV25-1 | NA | TGTGCCAGCAGTGATTCGGCTAGCGGGCACTACAATGAGCAGTTCTTC | CASSDSASGHYNEQFF
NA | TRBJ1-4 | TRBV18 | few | TGTGCCAGCTCCCCGACCTCTGGTGAAAAACTGTTTTTT | CASSPTSGEKLFF
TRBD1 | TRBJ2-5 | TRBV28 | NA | TGTGCCAGCACCCCTTGGGGGCCCGGGGACAGTGCCACTATTGGCCAGTACTTC | CASTPWGPGDSATIGQYF
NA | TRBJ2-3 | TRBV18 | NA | TGTGCCAGCTCACCAGTATCTGGGAGTACAGATACGCAGTATTTT | CASSPVSGSTDTQYF
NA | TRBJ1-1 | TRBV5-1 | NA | TGCGCCAGCAGCTTGGACTGGGGAACTGAAGCTTTCTTT | CASSLDWGTEAFF
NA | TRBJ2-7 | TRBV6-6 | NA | TGTGCCAGCAGTCAACGACAGGAGTCCTACGAGCAGTACTTC | CASSQRQESYEQYF
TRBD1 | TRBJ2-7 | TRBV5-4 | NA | TGTGCCAGCAGCCCAGGGGGAAGACCTATCGAGCAGTACTTC | CASSPGGRPIEQYF
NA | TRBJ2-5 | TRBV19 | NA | TGTGCCAGTGGACAGCCGGGCGAGACCCAGTACTTC | CASGQPGETQYF
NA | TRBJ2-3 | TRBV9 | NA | TGTGCCAGCAGCGTAGAAGGGGCGCGTACGCAGTATTTT | CASSVEGARTQYF
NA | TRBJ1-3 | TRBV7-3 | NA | TGTGCCAGCAGCCCTACCGCTGGAAACACCATATATTTT | CASSPTAGNTIYF
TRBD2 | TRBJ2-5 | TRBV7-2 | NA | TGTGCCAGCAGCTTAGCCCTAGCGGGGAGTCAAGAGACCCAGTACTTC | CASSLALAGSQETQYF
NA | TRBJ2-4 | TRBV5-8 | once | TGTGCCAGCAGCCCTGACTGGGGGCCCGCGGCCAAAAACATTCAGTACTTC | CASSPDWGPAAKNIQYF
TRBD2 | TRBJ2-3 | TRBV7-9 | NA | TGTGCCAGCAGCTTCGGACTAGCGGGAGGAGATACGCAGTATTTT | CASSFGLAGGDTQYF
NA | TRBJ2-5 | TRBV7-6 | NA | TGTGCCAGCAGCTTAGTGGAGACATTGGAGACCCAGTACTTC | CASSLVETLETQYF
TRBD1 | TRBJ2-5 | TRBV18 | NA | TGTGCCAGCTCACCAACAAGGACAGGGTCCGAGACCCAGTACTTC | CASSPTRTGSETQYF
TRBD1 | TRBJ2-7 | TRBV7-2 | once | TGTGCCAGCAGCCGTGGACAGGGGATCTCCTACGAGCAGTACTTC | CASSRGQGISYEQYF
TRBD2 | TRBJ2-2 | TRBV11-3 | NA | TGTGCCAGCAGCTTAAGTCTAGCGGGAGAGGGGGGCGGGGAGCTGTTTTTT | CASSLSLAGEGGGELFF
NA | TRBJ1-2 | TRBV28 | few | TGTGCCAGCAGCCTTACAGGGAGAAGCTACACCTTC | CASSLTGRSYTF